This T cell receptor (beta chain) was obtained from a study of T cell responses to AZD1222 COVID-19 vaccine. General observations from the study: Spike was spanned by vaccine-associated CD4 TCRs, which were dominant at 160-218 and 743-854. AZD1222 recipients seropositive at baseline numbered only five to seven.

Germline CDR1 and CDR2: LGHDT and YNNKEL (reference sequence). V lost 3 bases and J lost 2; bases outside the gene matches: 11. The CDR3 spans 18 residues. Concerning this clone itself: Its antigen is not identified.

The method was immunoSEQ multiplex PCR; TCRdb's version includes in-frame clones alone and lacks a portion of them. The sample records about 180,000 clones, approximately 90% being singletons. This TCR was sampled from an adult in good health. The chain is built from TRBV3-1 (or the pseudogene TRBV3-2) and TRBJ2-1, with 9 bases that match TRBD1. The material sequenced was peripheral blood, taken on day 0 of AZD1222 vaccination. CDR3 nucleotide sequence: TGTGCCAGCAGCCAGGGAGGATCGGGACAGGGTCCCTACAATGAGCAGTTCTTC. This translates into CASSQGGSGQGPYNEQFF.